Presented here are 15 T cell receptor beta chains from one specimen sequenced in a study of control samples from healthy donors and cancer patients. Profiling relied on immunoSEQ multiplex PCR, and the TCRdb table lists in-frame clones only, not all of them. The data contain 98,000 or so clones, approximately 78% of them singletons. The sequenced sample was blood. The source of these receptors is a man aged 55 to 70 in good health.

The rearrangement links TRBV11-1 to TRBJ2-2; maybe TRBD1 (6 bases). In germline, CDR1 is SGHAT, CDR2 FQDESV (reference sequence). V lost 5 bases, J lost 6 bases, and 13 bases lay in between. There are 14 residues in the CDR3. CDR3 in DNA: TGTGCCAGCAGCCCAAACAGGGACCCCGGGGAGCTGTTTTTT. Protein product: CASSPNRDPGELFF.

This clone was counted between two and nine times. V and J are TRBV19 and TRBJ1-5; 7 bases line up with TRBD1. This CDR3 has 17 residues. The germline V gene encodes CDR1 LNHDA and CDR2 SQIVND (reference sequence). Germline trimming cut 4 bases from V and 0 bases from J; bases unmatched to any gene: 9. The CDR3 here is CASSTEQGFYSNQPQHF. The CDR3 coding sequence is TGTGCCAGTAGTACAGAACAGGGGTTCTATAGCAATCAGCCCCAGCATTTT.

This clone showed up just once. The CDR3 loop is CASSEGGLETQYF. In nucleotides, the CDR3 is TGTGCCAGCAGTGAAGGGGGCCTTGAGACCCAGTACTTC. The V and J genes are TRBV25-1 and TRBJ2-5, with D tentatively TRBD1 (6 bases). In germline, CDR1 is MGHDK, CDR2 SYGVNS. V lost 2 bases to trimming and J lost 5 bases, with 9 bases between them. The CDR3 loop spans 13 amino acids.

The rearrangement links TRBV19 to TRBJ2-7; D is perhaps TRBD2 (6 bases). Trimming removed 3 bases at V and 5 bases at J, with 14 bases between. The germline V gene has CDR1 LNHDA and CDR2 SQIVND (reference sequence). The CDR3 extends over 14 amino acids. CDR3 protein: CASSIGGSIHEQYF. The CDR3 DNA sequence: TGTGCCAGTAGTATTGGAGGGAGTATCCACGAGCAGTACTTC.

This chain joins TRBV2 and TRBJ1-1, with D perhaps TRBD1 (5 bases). The germline CDR1 and CDR2 sequences are SNHLY and FYNNEI. The CDR3 runs 14 residues. Trimming shortened V by 3 bases and J by 1 base, and 9 bases separated the two germline ends. This CDR3 reads CASSDPRENTEAFF. CDR3 DNA sequence: TGTGCCAGCAGTGACCCCAGGGAGAACACTGAAGCTTTCTTT.

The CDR3 DNA reads as TGTGCCAGCAGAGCCCAGGCGGGCACTGAAGCTTTCTTT. Residues: CASRAQAGTEAFF. The chain carries TRBV6-4 and TRBJ1-1; no clear D gene. The ends were cut back, 6 bases at V and 4 bases at J, with 12 bases in the middle. Germline V CDR1 and CDR2: MRHNA, SNTAGT. The CDR3 is 13 amino acids.

The table lists this clone with a few counts. The rearrangement links TRBV30 to TRBJ1-2, with unresolved D. Trimming took off 4 bases at V and 0 bases at J, with 15 bases between the two ends. In germline, CDR1 is GTSNPN, CDR2 SVGIG (reference sequence). This CDR3 has 15 residues. The CDR3 nucleotides are TGTGCCTGGAATGAACAGAACCTACCTAACTATGGCTACACCTTC. Amino acid sequence: CAWNEQNLPNYGYTF.

The V gene is TRBV6-1, the J gene TRBJ2-2; D is perhaps TRBD1 or TRBD2 (5 bases each). The CDR3 has 15 residues. Per germline, CDR1 MNHNS and CDR2 SASEGT. The V gene lost 3 bases and the J gene lost 4 bases, with 12 bases spanning the gap. CDR3 residues: CASSDQAGTTGELFF. The CDR3 nucleotides are TGTGCCAGCAGTGACCAGGCAGGGACCACCGGGGAGCTGTTTTTT.

The rearrangement links TRBV11-2 to TRBJ2-7; D is perhaps TRBD1 (5 bases). Germline CDR1 reads SGHAT; CDR2 reads FQNNGV. CDR3 length equals 14 residues. Deletions cut 1 base from V and 4 bases from J, with 11 bases between. As DNA, the CDR3 is TGTGCCAGCAGCTTAGGTACAGGACCGTACGAGCAGTACTTC. Translation: CASSLGTGPYEQYF.

This clone was counted a single time. The chain joins TRBV19 to TRBJ2-3, with D possibly TRBD2 on 6 matching bases. Germline CDR1 LNHDA, CDR2 SQIVND (reference sequence). CDR3 length equals 18 residues. Trimming took off 10 bases at V and 4 bases at J, with 30 bases between the two ends. This CDR3 reads CATKSPRIGAAGPDTQYF. CDR3 bases: TGTGCCACTAAGTCCCCCAGGATCGGGGCAGCGGGCCCAGATACGCAGTATTTT. Based on the CDR3 plus reference TRBV19 and TRBJ2-3, the full variable domain is DGGITQSPKYLFRKEGQNVTLSCEQNLNHDAMYWYRQDPGQGLRLIYYSQIVNDFQKGDIAEGYSVSREKKESFPLTVTSAQKNPTAFYLCATKSPRIGAAGPDTQYFGPGTRLTVL.

The genes are TRBV2 and TRBJ2-3, with 11 bases that match TRBD2. CDR3 length equals 15 residues. The V and J ends lost 2 bases and 6 bases, in that order; junction bases with no gene match: 4. Germline V CDR1 and CDR2: SNHLY, FYNNEI. DNA of the CDR3: TGTGCCAGCAGTGAACTAGCGGGAGGAGGTGATACGCAGTATTTT. Translating gives CASSELAGGGDTQYF.

This chain connects TRBV15 to TRBJ2-7; D gene unclear. Germline V lookup: CDR1 LNHNV, CDR2 YYDKDF (reference sequence). The CDR3 length is 15 residues. Trimming took off 0 bases at V and 0 bases at J, with 9 bases between the two ends. CDR3 nucleotide sequence: TGTGCCACCAGCAGAGATCGGCAGAGCTCCTACGAGCAGTACTTC. Protein: CATSRDRQSSYEQYF.

The genes are TRBV7-9 and TRBJ1-2; maybe TRBD1 (5 bases). The CDR3 is 14 amino acids. Trimming stripped 5 bases from V and 5 bases from J, with 15 bases between. CDR1 SEHNR and CDR2 FQNEAQ come from the germline V gene (reference sequence). The CDR3 loop reads CASSLPSDRYGYTF. CDR3 DNA: TGTGCCAGCAGCCTACCTTCCGACAGATATGGCTACACCTTC.

The rearrangement joins TRBV5-1 to TRBJ2-3, with 9 bases lining up with TRBD1. Germline V gene data show CDR1 as SGHRS and CDR2 as YFSETQ. Trimming removed 0 bases from V and 1 base from J; junction bases left unmatched: 3. The CDR3 is made up of 16 amino acids. The CDR3 coding sequence is TGCGCCAGCAGCTTGGTTGGGGACAGGGGCACAGATACGCAGTATTTT. It translates to CASSLVGDRGTDTQYF.

A few counts support this clone. The chain couples TRBV4-2 to TRBJ1-6, with D possibly matching TRBD1 (6 bases). The CDR3 is made up of 15 amino acids. The germline V and J ends were trimmed by 0 bases and 9 bases, with 12 bases remaining between them. The germline V gene has CDR1 LGHNA and CDR2 YNFKEQ. The chain's CDR3 is CASSQDGNRASPLHF. CDR3 in DNA: TGTGCCAGCAGCCAAGATGGGAACAGGGCTTCACCCCTCCACTTT.